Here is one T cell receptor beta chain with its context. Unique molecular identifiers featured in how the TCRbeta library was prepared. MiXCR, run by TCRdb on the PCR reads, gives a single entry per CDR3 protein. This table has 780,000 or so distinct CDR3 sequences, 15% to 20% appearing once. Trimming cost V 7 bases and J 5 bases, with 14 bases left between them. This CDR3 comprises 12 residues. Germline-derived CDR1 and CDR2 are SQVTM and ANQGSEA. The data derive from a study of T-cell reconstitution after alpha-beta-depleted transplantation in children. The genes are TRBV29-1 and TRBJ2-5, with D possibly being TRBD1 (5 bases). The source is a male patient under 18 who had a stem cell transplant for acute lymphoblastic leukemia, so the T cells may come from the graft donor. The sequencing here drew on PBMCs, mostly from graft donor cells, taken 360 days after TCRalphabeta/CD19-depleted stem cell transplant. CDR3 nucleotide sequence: TGCAGCGCAGAGGCAGGGTCGGAGACCCAGTACTTC. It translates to CSAEAGSETQYF.